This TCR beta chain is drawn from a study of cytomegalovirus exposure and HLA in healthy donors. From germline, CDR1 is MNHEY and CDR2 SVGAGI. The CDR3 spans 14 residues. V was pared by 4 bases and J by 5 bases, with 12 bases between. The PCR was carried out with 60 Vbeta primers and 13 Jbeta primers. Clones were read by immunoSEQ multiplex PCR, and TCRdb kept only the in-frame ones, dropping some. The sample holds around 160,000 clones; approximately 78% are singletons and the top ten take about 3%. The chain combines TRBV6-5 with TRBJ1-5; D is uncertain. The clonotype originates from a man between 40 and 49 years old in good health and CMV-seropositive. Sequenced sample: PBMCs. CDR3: CASSSGRIDQPQHF. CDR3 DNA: TGTGCCAGCAGTTCTGGGAGGATAGATCAGCCCCAGCATTTT.